The 23 T cell receptor beta chains in this list originate from one sample, sequenced in a study of blood T cell repertoires in COVID-19 (dated by TCRdb to 2018 to 2021). Library preparation employed the immunoSEQ multiplex PCR assay. TCRdb obtained this table from immuneACCESS and retained in-frame rearrangements with V and J assigned. These tables miss some clones; where compared with another copy, unresolved V genes account for less than half of the shortfall, and the remainder is unexplained. Counted in this sample were some 120,000 clones; approximately 90% of them appeared once. The ten largest clones capture less than 2% of the sample. Sample: peripheral blood. The receptors shown here come from a human donor with active COVID-19. The donor label of this sample is uncertain.

In this sample, this clone turned up once. The rearrangement joins TRBV4-3 to TRBJ1-6; maybe TRBD1 (5 bases). CDR3 length: 16 amino acids. Germline assignment: CDR1 LGHNA and CDR2 YSLEER. V was shortened by 0 bases and J by 5 bases, with 11 bases between the two germline ends. CDR3 nucleotides: TGCGCCAGCAGCCAAGATAAGACAGCTAATAATTCACCCCTCCACTTT. This sequence encodes CASSQDKTANNSPLHF.

This clone was recorded only once. The chain is built from TRBV5-1 and TRBJ2-7; a possible D gene is TRBD2 (6 bases). The CDR3 has 15 amino acids. Trimming removed 3 bases at V and 2 bases at J, with 15 bases between. Germline V gives CDR1 SGHRS, CDR2 YFSETQ. Here the CDR3 DNA reads TGCGCCAGCAGCTCCCCCCAGGGAGGCCCCTACGAGCAGTACTTC. This translates into CASSSPQGGPYEQYF.

The chain couples TRBV10-1 to TRBJ1-1; possibly TRBD1 for D (6 bases). Trimming left V 10 bases short and J 4 bases short, with 16 bases between. CDR3 length: 13 residues. Germline lookup yields CDR1 WNHNN and CDR2 SYGVQD (reference sequence). CDR3 sequence reads: CATQESGVTEAFF. CDR3 DNA sequence: TGCGCCACCCAAGAATCAGGGGTCACTGAAGCTTTCTTT.

The chain is built from TRBV11-2 and TRBJ2-5, with a weak D call TRBD1 (6 bases). The CDR3 consists of 16 residues. Germline CDR1 is SGHAT and CDR2 is FQNNGV. Trimming stripped 4 bases from V and 7 bases from J, with 22 bases between. The CDR3 region has the DNA TGTGCCAGCAGCTCCGGACAGACCGGGAATTACATGACCCAGTACTTC. Protein: CASSSGQTGNYMTQYF.

This clone was found once. The gene calls are TRBV7-9 and TRBJ1-2; 7 bases align to TRBD1. Germline CDR1 is SEHNR and CDR2 is FQNEAQ (reference sequence). Germline trimming cut 4 bases from V and 0 bases from J; bases unmatched to any gene: 2. This CDR3 is built from 14 residues. CDR3 loop: CASSWGQSNYGYTF. The CDR3 DNA follows: TGTGCCAGCAGCTGGGGACAGTCTAACTATGGCTACACCTTC.

The V call is TRBV4-1, the J call TRBJ2-2; D might be TRBD2 (7 bases). Trimming removed 0 bases at V and 5 bases at J, with 16 bases between. The length of the CDR3 is 17 residues. Per the germline V gene, CDR1 is MGHRA and CDR2 is YSYEKL. CDR3 sequence: CASSQEPGRGGTGELFF. The CDR3 coding sequence is TGCGCCAGCAGCCAAGAGCCCGGCAGGGGAGGGACCGGGGAGCTGTTTTTT.

V is TRBV2 and J is TRBJ2-4; 9 nucleotides match TRBD1. The germline gives CDR1 SNHLY, CDR2 FYNNEI. The CDR3 runs to 13 residues. The ends lost 9 bases at V and 5 bases at J; junction bases unmatched: 5. Here the CDR3 DNA reads TGTGCCAGTAACAGGGGGCGGGAAAACATTCAGTACTTC. It translates to CASNRGRENIQYF.

This chain links TRBV27 with TRBJ2-7; TRBD2 is a possible D gene (6 bases). Trimming stripped 0 bases from V and 6 bases from J, with 12 bases between. CDR1 and CDR2 (germline): MNHEY, SMNVEV (reference sequence). The CDR3 totals 14 residues. The CDR3 nucleotides read TGTGCCAGCAGTTTATCGGGGGGTGGGCTCGAGCAGTACTTC. Amino acids: CASSLSGGGLEQYF.

V usage is TRBV7-9 and J usage is TRBJ2-7; D possibly corresponds to TRBD1 (6 bases). Germline V gives CDR1 SEHNR, CDR2 FQNEAQ (reference sequence). CDR3 length equals 16 residues. V lost 4 bases and J lost 2, with 18 bases in between. Here the CDR3 reads CASSSHPRDNAYEQYF. CDR3 in DNA: TGTGCCAGCAGCTCACATCCCCGGGACAACGCCTACGAGCAGTACTTC.

The rearrangement links TRBV2 to TRBJ2-7; 9 nucleotides match TRBD2. The germline V gene encodes CDR1 SNHLY and CDR2 FYNNEI. Trimming at V came to 6 bases and at J to 2 bases, leaving 8 bases not matched to a gene. This CDR3 contains 15 residues. The CDR3 loop reads CASREWTSDPYEQYF. The CDR3 DNA reads as TGTGCCAGCAGAGAGTGGACTAGCGATCCCTACGAGCAGTACTTC.

This clone showed up just once. The V call is TRBV6-2 or TRBV6-3, the J call TRBJ2-2; no definite D call. CDR1 is MNHEY and CDR2 is SVGEGT in the germline V gene. With 2 bases removed from V and 4 bases from J, the gap between germline ends came to 14 bases. This CDR3 is 16 amino acids long. CDR3 sequence reads: CASSYPSAVATGELFF. The CDR3 coding sequence is TGTGCCAGCAGTTACCCGAGCGCGGTGGCCACCGGGGAGCTGTTTTTT.

This chain links TRBV4-2 with TRBJ1-1; no clear D. V lost 4 bases, J lost 2 bases, and 8 bases lay in between. From germline, CDR1 is LGHNA and CDR2 YNFKEQ. The CDR3 length is 13 residues. In nucleotides, the CDR3 is TGTGCCAGCAGCCGGCTGGGCAACACTGAAGCTTTCTTT. This encodes CASSRLGNTEAFF.

The rearrangement links TRBV28 to TRBJ2-6; no definite D call. Trimming took off 6 bases at V and 0 bases at J, with 12 bases between the two ends. CDR1 is MDHEN, CDR2 SYDVKM, per germline. The CDR3 is made up of 16 amino acids. CDR3 DNA sequence: TGTGCCAGCAGCCCTGTGAGTACCTCTGGGGCCAACGTCCTGACTTTC. Translated, it gives CASSPVSTSGANVLTF.

The V call is TRBV5-1, the J call TRBJ2-5; no clear D gene. The ends were cut back, 4 bases at V and 3 bases at J, with 7 bases in the middle. CDR1 and CDR2 (germline): SGHRS, YFSETQ. The CDR3 is 12 amino acids. CDR3 bases: TGCGCCAGCAGCAGAAGAGAAGAGACCCAGTACTTC. It specifies CASSRREETQYF.

The gene calls are TRBV7-2 and TRBJ2-1; a weak D match, TRBD1 (6 bases). The CDR3 sequence is 15 residues long. V dropped 5 bases and J dropped 5 bases, with 16 bases sitting between them. In germline, CDR1 is SGHTA, CDR2 FQGNSA. This chain's CDR3 is CASSKQGWGNNEQFF. The CDR3 nucleotides are TGTGCCAGCAGCAAACAGGGCTGGGGCAACAATGAGCAGTTCTTC.

The V call is TRBV12-5, the J call TRBJ2-1; D is uncertain. Trimming took off 5 bases at V and 4 bases at J, with 6 bases between the two ends. The germline V gene encodes CDR1 LGHNT and CDR2 FRNRAP. CDR3 length equals 12 residues. The CDR3: CASGTQYNEQFF. The CDR3 DNA is TGTGCTAGTGGTACCCAGTACAATGAGCAGTTCTTC. Full variable domain (remainder filled in from reference TRBV12-5 and TRBJ2-1): DARVTQTPRHKVTEMGQEVTMRCQPILGHNTVFWYRQTMMQGLELLAYFRNRAPLDDSGMPKDRFSAEMPDATLATLKIQPSEPRDSAVYFCASGTQYNEQFFGPGTRLTVL.

A remark on this clone: Distinct nucleotide sequences in the sample also encode this CDR3. The chain couples TRBV7-2 to TRBJ1-3; a weak D match, TRBD1 (6 bases). In germline, CDR1 is SGHTA, CDR2 FQGNSA. V shed 4 bases and J shed 2 bases, with 12 bases lying between them. This CDR3 region has 15 residues. Here the CDR3 DNA reads TGTGCCAGCAGCTGGGGGCAGGGGACTGGAAACACCATATATTTT. Translated, it gives CASSWGQGTGNTIYF.

The chain joins TRBV6-5 to TRBJ2-5, with D possibly matching TRBD1 (5 bases). Germline CDR1 is MNHEY and CDR2 is SVGAGI. The CDR3 has 14 residues. Trimming shortened V by 7 bases and J by 4 bases, and 16 bases separated the two germline ends. CDR3 region: CASTLEAGSETQYF. The CDR3 DNA is TGTGCCAGCACTCTTGAGGCAGGGTCAGAGACCCAGTACTTC.

V gene TRBV19 combines with J gene TRBJ2-7, with 9 bases matching TRBD1. The CDR3 length is 14 residues. Germline V gives CDR1 LNHDA, CDR2 SQIVND (reference sequence). V shed 6 bases and J 6 bases; nucleotides not matched to a gene: 9. CDR3 in amino acids: CASRIGTGYSEQYF. Written as DNA, the CDR3 is TGTGCCAGTAGGATCGGGACAGGGTATTCCGAGCAGTACTTC.

A note on this clone: This CDR3 fails to terminate in the conserved phenylalanine or tryptophan, so it likely reflects a read error. The CDR3 DNA reads TGTGCCAGCAGCTCCCGGGACAGGGGCTCTCTCCACCTT. Its protein is CASSSRDRGSLHL. This chain joins TRBV7-9 and TRBJ2-3, with 10 bases identical to TRBD1. The J call could be wrong; TRBJ1-6 is a better fit for the DNA end. The length of the CDR3 is 13 residues. Germline assignment: CDR1 SEHNR and CDR2 FQNEAQ (reference sequence).

For the CDR3, the DNA is TGTGCCAGCAGTGATGGGACTATCCCCGGGGATACGCAGTATTTT. Translating it yields CASSDGTIPGDTQYF. This sequence joins TRBV6-1 and TRBJ2-3; 7 bases are a match to TRBD2. The CDR3 consists of 15 residues. V lost 3 bases to trimming and J lost 6 bases; unmatched junction nucleotides: 9. Per germline, CDR1 MNHNS and CDR2 SASEGT.

The J gene is TRBJ2-1, the V gene TRBV10-1; TRBD1 aligns across 11 bases. Germline lookup yields CDR1 WNHNN and CDR2 SYGVQD (reference sequence). V was pared by 5 bases and J by 4 bases, with 7 bases of the junction left unmatched. The CDR3 consists of 16 residues. In nucleotides, the CDR3 is TGCGCCAGCAGTCTCACCGGGACAGGGGGTTACAATGAGCAGTTCTTC. Its protein product is CASSLTGTGGYNEQFF.

The chain links TRBV4-1 to TRBJ2-4, with D possibly matching TRBD2 (7 bases). CDR3 length: 18 residues. V lost 1 base, J lost 2 bases, and 18 bases lay in between. Germline assignment: CDR1 MGHRA and CDR2 YSYEKL. The CDR3 sequence: CASSQAGWGGRTKNIQYF. As DNA, the CDR3 is TGCGCCAGCAGCCAAGCGGGTTGGGGGGGCCGGACCAAAAACATTCAGTACTTC.